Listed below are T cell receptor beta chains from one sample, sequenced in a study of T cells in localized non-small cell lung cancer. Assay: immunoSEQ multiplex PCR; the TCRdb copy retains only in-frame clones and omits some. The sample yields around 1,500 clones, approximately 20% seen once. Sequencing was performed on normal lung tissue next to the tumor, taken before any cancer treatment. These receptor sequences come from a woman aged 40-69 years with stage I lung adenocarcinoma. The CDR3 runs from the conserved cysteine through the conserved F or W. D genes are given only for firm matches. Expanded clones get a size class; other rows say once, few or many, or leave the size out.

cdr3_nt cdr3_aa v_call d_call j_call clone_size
TGTGCCATCAGTGAGTGGACAGGCACAGATACGCAGTATTTT CAISEWTGTDTQYF TRBV10-3 - TRBJ2-3 -
TGTGCCACCAGCATAGGCGGCCGAGAAAATGAAAAACTGTTTTTT CATSIGGRENEKLFF TRBV15 - TRBJ1-4 few
TGTGCCAGCAGCTTAGGGAACGCAGGGGGCGGGGATGAGCAGTTCTTC CASSLGNAGGGDEQFF TRBV11-3 TRBD1 TRBJ2-1 -
TGTGCCAGCAGTAGACAGGGGGAGAACACTGAAGCTTTCTTT CASSRQGENTEAFF TRBV9 TRBD1 TRBJ1-1 few
TGTGCCAGCGCCGGGACAAACTCCTACGAGCAGTACTTC CASAGTNSYEQYF TRBV6-8 - TRBJ2-7 -
TGTGCCAGTCGGGCGGTCCAGGGCCTAGCTAGGAATCAGCCCCAGCATTTT CASRAVQGLARNQPQHF TRBV19 - TRBJ1-5 hyperexpanded
TGTGCCAGCAGTGAGGAAGTGCTCCGTAGCAATCAGCCCCAGCATTTT CASSEEVLRSNQPQHF TRBV6-8 - TRBJ1-5 few
TGTGCCAGCAGCTTAGGGTCCCCGGGCCTCTACGAGCAGTACTTC CASSLGSPGLYEQYF TRBV11-3 - TRBJ2-7 -
TGTGCCACCAGCAGAGATAAGTCGACAGTTGAAAAACTGTTTTTT CATSRDKSTVEKLFF TRBV15 - TRBJ1-4 few
TGTGCCAGCAGCCCGGACAGGGTCCGTGGCTACACCTTC CASSPDRVRGYTF TRBV14 TRBD1 TRBJ1-2 -
TGTGCCAGCAGCCCAGCCTGCCCGGGGGATGCTGAAGCTTTCTTT CASSPACPGDAEAFF TRBV11-3 - TRBJ1-1 few
TGTGCCAGCAGCCCGGGGAGTCGCTTATACATTTACTTC CASSPGSRLYIYF TRBV14 - TRBJ2-7 -
TGTGCCAGCTCACCAGCGGACAGATCGTCTCCCCTCCACTTT CASSPADRSSPLHF TRBV18 - TRBJ1-6 -
TGTGCTAGTGGTTTGGACCTACAGGAGACCCAGTACTTC CASGLDLQETQYF TRBV12-5 - TRBJ2-5 -
TGCAGCGTTGCGGCACAGGGGAACACTGAAGCTTTCTTT CSVAAQGNTEAFF TRBV29-1 - TRBJ1-1 few
TGTGCCAGCAGACGGTTGAGCCCTGGAGCTGAAGCTTTCTTT CASRRLSPGAEAFF TRBV28 - TRBJ1-1 large
TGTGCCAGCAGTCGCGGGTCAAGAGGAGATCAGCCCCAGCATTTT CASSRGSRGDQPQHF TRBV6-8 - TRBJ1-5 few
TGTGCCAGCAGTTTTGCCCGGTTTGAAGCTTTCTTT CASSFARFEAFF TRBV28 - TRBJ1-1 few
TGTGCCAGCAGTTTCCAGGACTACGAGCAGTACTTC CASSFQDYEQYF TRBV6-8 - TRBJ2-7 -
TGTGCCAGCAGCGTAGAACAGGGCGGCTACGAGCAGTACTTC CASSVEQGGYEQYF TRBV9 - TRBJ2-7 few
TGTGCCAGCCAACAAGGGACTGAAGCTTTCTTT CASQQGTEAFF TRBV6-7 - TRBJ1-1 -
TGTGCCAGCAGCCGCGACCCAGGGGGCCCTCGTTTCACCGGGGAGCTGTTTTTT CASSRDPGGPRFTGELFF TRBV14 TRBD1 TRBJ2-2 large
TGCGCCAGCAGCTGGCCCGAGGCAGCGGGGAGCACAGATACGCAGTATTTT CASSWPEAAGSTDTQYF TRBV5-1 TRBD2 TRBJ2-3 -
TGTGCCAGCTCGATCCGGCAGGGGGCGGAAGAGCAGTACTTC CASSIRQGAEEQYF TRBV18 TRBD1 TRBJ2-7 -
TGCGCCAGCAGTGAGGCAGGTGGTCCGAATCAGCCCCAGCATTTT CASSEAGGPNQPQHF TRBV10-2 - TRBJ1-5 -
TGTGCCAGCTCACCACTTGGCGGTGGCTACACCTTC CASSPLGGGYTF TRBV18 - TRBJ1-2 once
TGCGCCAGCCAGGGTCGACCGGTTCGAAAGACCTATGGCTACACCTTC CASQGRPVRKTYGYTF TRBV5-1 - TRBJ1-2 -
TGTGCCAGCAGTGGTTTGAGGTCTAGCGGGAGGGGCAATGAGCAGTTCTTC CASSGLRSSGRGNEQFF TRBV6-8 TRBD2 TRBJ2-1 medium-sized
TGTGCCAGCAGCGTACTAGTAGGTGGTGAGCAGTTCTTC CASSVLVGGEQFF TRBV9 - TRBJ2-1 -
TGTGCCAGCAGCTTGGGACAGGGGTTTTATAATTCACCCCTCCACTTT CASSLGQGFYNSPLHF TRBV11-3 TRBD1 TRBJ1-6 -
TGTGCCAGCAGTTTATCGACATTATATGGCTACACCTTC CASSLSTLYGYTF TRBV28 - TRBJ1-2 -
TGTGCCAGCAGCTTGATAGCCCTGGGGGCCAAAAACATTCAGTACTTC CASSLIALGAKNIQYF TRBV11-3 - TRBJ2-4 -
TGTGCCAGCAGCCCTCAGGGGGCCGGTGGCTACACCTTC CASSPQGAGGYTF TRBV6-8 TRBD1 TRBJ1-2 few
TGTGCCAGCAGTTGGATGGCGGATAGCAATCAGCCCCAGCATTTT CASSWMADSNQPQHF TRBV6-8 - TRBJ1-5 medium-sized
TGTGCCATCAGTGCCGGACCACCCACCGGGGAGCTGTTTTTT CAISAGPPTGELFF TRBV6-8 - TRBJ2-2 -
TGTGCCAGCAGTAGCGGGAGCACAGATACGCAGTATTTT CASSSGSTDTQYF TRBV6-8 - TRBJ2-3 medium-sized
TGTGCCAGCAGCGACCGGGACAGGGGACCCCTGAACACTGAAGCTTTCTTT CASSDRDRGPLNTEAFF TRBV11-3 TRBD1 TRBJ1-1 -
TGTGCCAGTAGTATAAGGCAGCACCCTGAAGCTTTCTTT CASSIRQHPEAFF TRBV19 - TRBJ1-1 -
TGTGCCAGCACCCCTGGGGGGACCAAAAACATTCAGTACTTC CASTPGGTKNIQYF TRBV11-3 - TRBJ2-4 few
TGTGCCAGCAGTTACGGAGAGGCGAACACTGAAGCTTTCTTT CASSYGEANTEAFF TRBV6-8 - TRBJ1-1 few
TGTGCCATCAGCCGGACAGTCTGGGTGGGCAATGAGCAGTTCTTC CAISRTVWVGNEQFF TRBV6-8 - TRBJ2-1 few
TGTGCCAGCGCTATAGGGGGCAGAGGGAGTCAGCCCCAGCATTTT CASAIGGRGSQPQHF TRBV6-8 TRBD1 TRBJ1-5 -
TGTGCCAGCAGCCCGCTGTTTGATCCTAACTATGGCTACACCTTC CASSPLFDPNYGYTF TRBV11-3 - TRBJ1-2 large
TGTGCCAGCACCGTTGGGGCGAACACCGGGGAGCTGTTTTTT CASTVGANTGELFF TRBV9 - TRBJ2-2 -
TGTGCCAGTAGTAGCGGGGGGGCTAGCACAGATACGCAGTATTTT CASSSGGASTDTQYF TRBV19 TRBD2 TRBJ2-3 -
TGTGCCAGCTCACCGGGACCGCACACCGGGGAGCTGTTTTTT CASSPGPHTGELFF TRBV18 - TRBJ2-2 -
TGTGCCAGTAGTATGACAGGGGGCGCAGATACGCAGTATTTT CASSMTGGADTQYF TRBV19 TRBD1 TRBJ2-3 few
TGCGCCAGCAGCTCCGGGACTAGCTCCTACAATGAGCAGTTCTTC CASSSGTSSYNEQFF TRBV5-1 TRBD2 TRBJ2-1 few
TGTGCCAGCAGTTACTCTGACGGATCTGGTGAGCAGTACTTC CASSYSDGSGEQYF TRBV6-7 - TRBJ2-7 few
TGTGCCAGCAGCTTTAGGTCTATCCAGCCCTACGAGCAGTACTTC CASSFRSIQPYEQYF TRBV11-3 - TRBJ2-7 -
TGTGCCAGCAGTTACTTTGACACATCCTACGAGCAGTACTTC CASSYFDTSYEQYF TRBV6-8 - TRBJ2-7 medium-sized
TGTGCCAGCAGCTCCTCGGACAGGTCCAATCAGCCCCAGCATTTT CASSSSDRSNQPQHF TRBV11-3 TRBD1 TRBJ1-5 -
TGCGCCAGCAGCTTCGGTCAGAACACTGAAGCTTTCTTT CASSFGQNTEAFF TRBV23-1 - TRBJ1-1 few
TGTGCCAGCGGAAGAAGTGGGCACACTGAAGCTTTCTTT CASGRSGHTEAFF TRBV7-2 - TRBJ1-1 few